The sequence of this T cell receptor beta chain was determined in a study of vaccination and CD4 T cells after COVID-19. Study-level background: Overlapping spike peptides of SARS-CoV-2, HCoV-NL63, HCoV-OC43 and HCoV-229E stimulated the cells. Study-level findings and limits: Among convalescent patients, a median 86.3% of reactive clones emerged only after vaccination.

Cultured CD4+ T-cell DNA underwent Oncomine TCR Beta short-read sequencing. The template was genomic DNA from cultured CD4+ T cells. TCRdb reprocessed the PCR reads with MiXCR, giving one entry per CDR3 protein. The repertoire includes more than 15,000 distinct CDR3 sequences, around a third of them detected once, and around 16% sits in the top ten. Documented treatment: 10-day PBMC culture with coronavirus spike peptide pools or control peptides (ViraFEST assay). Points on this clonotype: Its antigen is as yet unknown.

V was clipped by 4 bases and J by 0 bases, with 12 bases between them. The CDR3 totals 15 residues. Germline V gene data show CDR1 as KGHSH and CDR2 as LQKENI. The clonotype was recovered from a human donor with COVID-19. This sequence joins TRBV18 and TRBJ1-1, with D tentatively TRBD1 (5 bases). Specimen: cultured CD4+ T cells from blood. CDR3 residues: CASSQKTAMNTEAFF. DNA of the CDR3: TGTGCCAGCTCACAAAAGACAGCGATGAACACTGAAGCTTTCTTT.